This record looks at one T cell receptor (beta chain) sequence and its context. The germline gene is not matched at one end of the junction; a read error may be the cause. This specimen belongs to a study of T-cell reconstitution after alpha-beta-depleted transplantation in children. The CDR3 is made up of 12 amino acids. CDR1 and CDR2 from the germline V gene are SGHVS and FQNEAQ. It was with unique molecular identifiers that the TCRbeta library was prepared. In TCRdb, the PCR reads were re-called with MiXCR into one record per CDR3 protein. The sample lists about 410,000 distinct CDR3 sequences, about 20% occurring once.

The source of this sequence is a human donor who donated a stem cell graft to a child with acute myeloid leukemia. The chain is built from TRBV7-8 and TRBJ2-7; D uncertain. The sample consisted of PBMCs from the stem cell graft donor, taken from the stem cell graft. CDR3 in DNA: TGTGCCAGCAGCTTTAACAACTACGAGCAGTGCTTC. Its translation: CASSFNNYEQCF.